This T cell receptor beta chain came from a study of cytomegalovirus exposure and HLA in healthy donors. Study outcomes and limitations: For TCR beta chains, V- and J-gene trimming was later linked to a missense DCLRE1C variant. Among the CMV-associated chains, a few were confirmed in vitro as specific for CMV antigens.

This CDR3 has 16 residues. V lost 3 bases to trimming and J lost 0 bases, with 14 bases between them. CDR1 and CDR2 from the germline V gene are SEHNR and FQNEAQ (reference sequence). Comments on this clone: As yet, its antigen is unknown.

This PCR relied on a set of 60 Vbeta primers and 13 Jbeta primers. Libraries were prepared by immunoSEQ multiplex PCR; TCRdb keeps only in-frame clonotypes and omits some of them. Seen here are 150,000 to 200,000 clones, roughly 80% observed once, and the top ten hold around 5.7%. This sequence originates from a man in his forties or fifties in good health and CMV-seronegative. The V gene is TRBV7-9, the J gene TRBJ1-1; D is possibly TRBD1 (6 bases). The sequencing input was PBMCs. This CDR3 is CASSFEPGHMNTEAFF. CDR3 in DNA: TGTGCCAGCAGCTTCGAACCGGGACACATGAACACTGAAGCTTTCTTT.